This record looks at one T cell receptor (beta chain) sequence and its context. Its antigen is unidentified. These data belong to a study of cytomegalovirus exposure and HLA in healthy donors. PCR primers comprised 60 Vbeta and 13 Jbeta primers. Only in-frame clones appear in the TCRdb table, and some are missing; sequencing was by immunoSEQ multiplex PCR. The sample includes about 99,000 clones, about 80% seen only once; the top ten take 1.5% to 2%. Study-wide results and caveats: Sequencing likely generated an artifact that appeared as a cluster of highly shared sequence variants. An analysis that came later showed most CMV-associated TCR beta chains appearing HLA-restricted.

CDR1 and CDR2 (germline): SGHTA, FQGNSA. This CDR3 is built from 15 residues. V trimming: 6 bases; J trimming: 8 bases; junction bases outside the gene matches: 12. The chain employs TRBV7-2 and TRBJ2-1, with 8 bases lining up with TRBD2. The sequence was collected from a woman between 40 and 50 years old in good health and CMV-seronegative. Sequenced material: PBMCs. CDR3 sequence reads: CASRHKGLVSYEQFF. In nucleotides, the CDR3 is TGTGCCAGCAGACACAAGGGACTAGTTTCGTATGAGCAGTTCTTC.